The clone carrying this T cell receptor beta chain was detected many times. The CDR3 runs 14 residues. The V end lost 7 bases, the J end lost 2 bases, and 15 bases lay between the germline ends. Germline V CDR1 and CDR2: MDHEN, SYDVKM. The sample comes from a study of early T cells in non-severe SARS-CoV-2 infection. Unique molecular identifiers (one per individual cDNA molecule) were attached. TCRdb called the 5' RACE reads again in MiXCR, with one record for every CDR3 protein. The sample carries 32,000 or so distinct CDR3 sequences, 5.9% recorded once. The clonotype originates from an adult who was a healthcare worker with PCR-confirmed SARS-CoV-2 infection or an uninfected control (not recorded which). V is TRBV28 and J is TRBJ2-7, with unresolved D. Sequencing was performed on whole blood. CDR3 nucleotide sequence: TGTGCCAGCAAGGTCAGGCTTGCTACCTACGAGCAGTACTTC. Encoded protein: CASKVRLATYEQYF.